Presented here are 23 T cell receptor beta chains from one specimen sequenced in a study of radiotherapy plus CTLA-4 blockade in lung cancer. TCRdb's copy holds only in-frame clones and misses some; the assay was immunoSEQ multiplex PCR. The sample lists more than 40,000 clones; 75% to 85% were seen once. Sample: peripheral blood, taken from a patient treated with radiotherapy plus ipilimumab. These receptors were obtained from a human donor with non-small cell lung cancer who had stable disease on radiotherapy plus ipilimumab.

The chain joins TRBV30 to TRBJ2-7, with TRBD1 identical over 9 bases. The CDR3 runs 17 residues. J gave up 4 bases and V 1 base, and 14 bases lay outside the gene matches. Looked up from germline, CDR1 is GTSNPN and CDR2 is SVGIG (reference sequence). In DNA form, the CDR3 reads TGTGCCTGGAGTGAAGGAACAGGGGGCGCGTTTTGGTACGAGCAGTACTTC. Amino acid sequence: CAWSEGTGGAFWYEQYF.

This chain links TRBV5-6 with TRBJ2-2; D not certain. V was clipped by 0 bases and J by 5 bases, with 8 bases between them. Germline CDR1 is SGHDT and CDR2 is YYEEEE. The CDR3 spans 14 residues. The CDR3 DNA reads TGTGCCAGCAGCTTGGATACGCTAACCGGGGAGCTGTTTTTT. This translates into CASSLDTLTGELFF.

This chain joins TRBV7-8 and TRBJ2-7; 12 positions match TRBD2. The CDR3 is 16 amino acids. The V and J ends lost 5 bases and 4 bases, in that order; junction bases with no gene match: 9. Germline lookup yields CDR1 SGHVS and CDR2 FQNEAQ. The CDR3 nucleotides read TGTGCCAGCAGCCTGCTAGCGGGAGGGTCCCGATACGAGCAGTACTTC. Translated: CASSLLAGGSRYEQYF.

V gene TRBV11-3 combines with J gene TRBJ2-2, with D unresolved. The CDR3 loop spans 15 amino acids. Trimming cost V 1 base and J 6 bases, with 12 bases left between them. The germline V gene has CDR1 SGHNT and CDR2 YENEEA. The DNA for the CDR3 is TGTGCCAGCAGCTTAGTTGGTGGCAACCCCGGGGAGCTGTTTTTT. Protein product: CASSLVGGNPGELFF.

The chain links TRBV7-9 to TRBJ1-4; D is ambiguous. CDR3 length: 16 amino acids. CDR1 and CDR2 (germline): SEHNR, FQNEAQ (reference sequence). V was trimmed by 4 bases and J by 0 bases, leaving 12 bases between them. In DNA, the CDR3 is TGTGCCAGCAGCTCCAACAGCATTGCAACTAATGAAAAACTGTTTTTT. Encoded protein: CASSSNSIATNEKLFF.

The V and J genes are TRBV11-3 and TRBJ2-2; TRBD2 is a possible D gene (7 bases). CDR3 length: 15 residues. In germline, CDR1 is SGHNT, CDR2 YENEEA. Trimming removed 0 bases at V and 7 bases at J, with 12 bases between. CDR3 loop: CASSLDGGQFGELFF. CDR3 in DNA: TGTGCCAGCAGCTTAGACGGGGGGCAGTTCGGGGAGCTGTTTTTT.

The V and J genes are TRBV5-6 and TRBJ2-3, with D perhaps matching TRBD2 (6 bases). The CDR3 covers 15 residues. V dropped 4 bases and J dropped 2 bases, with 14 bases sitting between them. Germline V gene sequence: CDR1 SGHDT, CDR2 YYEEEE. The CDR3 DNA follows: TGTGCCAGCAGCGGGAGGTGGGAGTACACAGATACGCAGTATTTT. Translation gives CASSGRWEYTDTQYF.

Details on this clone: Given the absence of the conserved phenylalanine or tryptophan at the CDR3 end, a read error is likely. The CDR3 bases are TGTGCCAGCTCACCACCCCTGACTACAGGGTTAGTTGCTTTCCTT. Translated, it gives CASSPPLTTGLVAFL. The V and J genes are TRBV18 and TRBJ1-1; the D gene is possibly TRBD1 (6 bases). The length of the CDR3 is 15 residues. V lost 0 bases and J lost 11, with 19 bases in between. The germline V gene encodes CDR1 KGHSH and CDR2 LQKENI.

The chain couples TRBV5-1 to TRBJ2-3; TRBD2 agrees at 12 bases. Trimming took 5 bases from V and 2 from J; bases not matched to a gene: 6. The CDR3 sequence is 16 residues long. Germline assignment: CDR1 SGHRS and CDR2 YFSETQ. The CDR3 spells CASREGLAGITDTQYF. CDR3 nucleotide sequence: TGCGCCAGCAGAGAAGGACTAGCGGGAATCACAGATACGCAGTATTTT.

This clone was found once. The CDR3 loop is CASSLVGLAGGPGYNEQFF. CDR3 sequence (DNA): TGTGCCAGCAGCTTAGTGGGACTAGCGGGAGGGCCTGGTTACAATGAGCAGTTCTTC. The rearrangement joins TRBV7-2 to TRBJ2-1; TRBD2 matches at 16 bases. The CDR3 is 19 amino acids. The germline V gene encodes CDR1 SGHTA and CDR2 FQGNSA. The ends lost 1 base at V and 4 bases at J; junction bases unmatched: 7.

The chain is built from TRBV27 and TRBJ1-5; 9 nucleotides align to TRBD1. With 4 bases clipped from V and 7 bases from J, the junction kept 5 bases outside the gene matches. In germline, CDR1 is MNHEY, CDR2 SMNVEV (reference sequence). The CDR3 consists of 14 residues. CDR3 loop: CASSYRGRRQPQHF. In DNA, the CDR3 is TGTGCCAGCAGTTACAGGGGGCGCCGGCAGCCCCAGCATTTT.

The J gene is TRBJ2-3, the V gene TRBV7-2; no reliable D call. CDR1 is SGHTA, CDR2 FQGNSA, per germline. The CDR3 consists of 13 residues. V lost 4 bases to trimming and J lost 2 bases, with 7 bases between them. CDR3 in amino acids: CASSSTPTDTQYF. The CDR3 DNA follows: TGTGCCAGCAGCTCTACCCCCACAGATACGCAGTATTTT.

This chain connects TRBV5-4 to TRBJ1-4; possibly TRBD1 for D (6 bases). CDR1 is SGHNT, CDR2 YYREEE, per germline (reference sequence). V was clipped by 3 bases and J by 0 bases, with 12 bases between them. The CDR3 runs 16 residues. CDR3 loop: CASSSDKGATNEKLFF. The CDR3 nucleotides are TGTGCCAGCAGCTCCGATAAGGGGGCAACTAATGAAAAACTGTTTTTT.

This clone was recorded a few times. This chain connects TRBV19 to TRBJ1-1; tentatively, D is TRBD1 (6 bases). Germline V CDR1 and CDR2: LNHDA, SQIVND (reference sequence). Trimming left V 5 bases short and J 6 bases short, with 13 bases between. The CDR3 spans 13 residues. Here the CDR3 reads CASSVQGWAEAFF. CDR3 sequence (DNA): TGTGCCAGTAGTGTACAGGGTTGGGCTGAAGCTTTCTTT.

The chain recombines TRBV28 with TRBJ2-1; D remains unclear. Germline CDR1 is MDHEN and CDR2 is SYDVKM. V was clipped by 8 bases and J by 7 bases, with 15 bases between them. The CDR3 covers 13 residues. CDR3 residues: CASGIGMRNEQFF. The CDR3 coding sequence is TGTGCCAGCGGTATCGGAATGCGGAATGAGCAGTTCTTC.

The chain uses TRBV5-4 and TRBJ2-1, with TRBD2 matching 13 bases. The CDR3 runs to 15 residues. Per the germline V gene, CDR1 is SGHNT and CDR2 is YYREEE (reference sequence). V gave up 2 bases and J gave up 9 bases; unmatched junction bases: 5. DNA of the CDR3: TGTGCCAGCAGCTTAGAACTAGCGGGGGGGGGTGAGCAGTTCTTC. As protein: CASSLELAGGGEQFF.

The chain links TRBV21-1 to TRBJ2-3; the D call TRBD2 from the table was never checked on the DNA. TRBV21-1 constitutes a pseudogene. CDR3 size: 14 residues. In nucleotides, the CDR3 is TGTGCCAGCAGCAGAATCAAGAGGGCAGATACGCAGTATTTT. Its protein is CASSRIKRADTQYF.

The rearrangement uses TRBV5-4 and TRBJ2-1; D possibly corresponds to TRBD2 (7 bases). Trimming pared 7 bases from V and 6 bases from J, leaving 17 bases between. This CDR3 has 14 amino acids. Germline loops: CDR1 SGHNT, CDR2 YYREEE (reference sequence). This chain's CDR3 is CASRSRGAGNEQFF. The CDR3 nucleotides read TGTGCCAGCCGATCCCGGGGGGCAGGCAATGAGCAGTTCTTC.

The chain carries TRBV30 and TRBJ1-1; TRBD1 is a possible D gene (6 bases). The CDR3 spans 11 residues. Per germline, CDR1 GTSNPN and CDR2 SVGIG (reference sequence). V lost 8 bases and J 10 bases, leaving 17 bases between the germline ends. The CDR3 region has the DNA TGTGCCCGCCACGATGGGACACGAGCTTTCTTT. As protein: CARHDGTRAFF.

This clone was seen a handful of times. DNA of the CDR3: TGTGCCAGCAGTCCCCTGGCATTTGGCTACACCTTC. It is translated as CASSPLAFGYTF. The chain has TRBV28 and TRBJ1-2; D unresolved. The V end lost 5 bases, the J end lost 7 bases, and 11 bases lay between the germline ends. Looked up from germline, CDR1 is MDHEN and CDR2 is SYDVKM. The CDR3 runs to 12 residues.

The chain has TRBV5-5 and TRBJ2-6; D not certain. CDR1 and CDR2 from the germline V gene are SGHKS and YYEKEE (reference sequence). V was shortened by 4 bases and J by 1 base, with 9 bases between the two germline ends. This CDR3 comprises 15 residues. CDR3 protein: CASSPRVSGANVLTF. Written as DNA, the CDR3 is TGTGCCAGCAGCCCCCGGGTTTCTGGGGCCAACGTCCTGACTTTC.

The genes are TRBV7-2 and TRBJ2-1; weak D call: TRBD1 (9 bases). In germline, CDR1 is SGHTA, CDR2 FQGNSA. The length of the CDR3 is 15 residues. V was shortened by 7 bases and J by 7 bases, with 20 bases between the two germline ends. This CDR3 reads CASNGRGQGLNEQFF. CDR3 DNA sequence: TGTGCCAGCAACGGGAGGGGACAGGGCTTGAATGAGCAGTTCTTC.

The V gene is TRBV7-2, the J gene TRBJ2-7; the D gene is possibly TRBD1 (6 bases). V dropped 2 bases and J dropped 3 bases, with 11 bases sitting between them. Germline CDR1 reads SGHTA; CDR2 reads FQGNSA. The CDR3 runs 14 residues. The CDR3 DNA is TGTGCCAGCAGCTTACTTTTCAGGGGCTACGAGCAGTACTTC. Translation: CASSLLFRGYEQYF. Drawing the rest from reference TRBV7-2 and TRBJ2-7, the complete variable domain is GAGVSQSPSNKVTEKGKDVELRCDPISGHTALYWYRQSLGQGLEFLIYFQGNSAPDKSGLPSDRFSAERTGGSVSTLTIQRTQQEDSAVYLCASSLLFRGYEQYFGPGTRLTVT.